A single sample gave rise to the 18 T cell receptor beta chains below, sequenced in a study of T cells in Graves' hyperthyroidism and ophthalmopathy. The investigators amplified TCR beta CDR3 regions from RNA transcripts. During a first-round RT-PCR of the TCR CDR3, the HTBI primer set was used. TCRdb reanalysed the multiplex PCR reads using MiXCR and keeps one entry per CDR3 protein. The table has about 360,000 distinct CDR3 sequences, about a fifth seen once; the top ten hold roughly 3.5%. What was sequenced was blood. The receptors originated from a woman under 30 with Graves' hyperthyroidism.

About this clonotype: A read error is possible here, since a much larger clone lies one base away. This sequence joins TRBV5-1 and TRBJ2-5, with D unresolved. The CDR3 loop spans 13 amino acids. CDR1 SGHRS and CDR2 YFSETQ come from the germline V gene. Deletions cut 4 bases from V and 3 bases from J, with 10 bases between. The CDR3 loop is CASSRTPEETQYF. DNA for the CDR3: TGCGCCAGCAGCCGCACTCCCGAAGAGACCCAGTACTTC. Using reference TRBV5-1 and TRBJ2-5 for the parts outside the CDR3, the full variable domain is KAGVTQTPRYLIKTRGQQVTLSCSPISGHRSVSWYQQTPGQGLQFLFEYFSETQRNKGNFPGRFSGRQFSNSRSEMNVSTLELGDSALYLCASSRTPEETQYFGPGTRLLVL.

This clonotype was seen many times. The rearrangement joins TRBV6-5 to TRBJ1-2; 7 bases are shared with TRBD1. The germline V gene has CDR1 MNHEY and CDR2 SVGAGI. The junction had 13 bases not matched to a gene; V was cut back by 2 bases and J by 4 bases. The CDR3 length is 17 residues. In DNA, the CDR3 is TGTGCCAGCAGTTACCGGCCCGGGACAGCGAGGGGCTATGGCTACACCTTC. Translation: CASSYRPGTARGYGYTF.

This clonotype was recorded many times. This chain uses TRBV5-1 with TRBJ1-2; D is unresolved. CDR1 and CDR2 from the germline V gene are SGHRS and YFSETQ. CDR3 length equals 13 residues. Trimming left V 2 bases short and J 3 bases short, with 8 bases between. DNA for the CDR3: TGCGCCAGCAGCTTTCAAGAACACTATGGCTACACCTTC. As protein: CASSFQEHYGYTF.

This clonotype was seen many times. The chain joins TRBV7-3 to TRBJ2-2, with D unresolved. Trimming pared 2 bases from V and 1 base from J, leaving 5 bases between. Germline V CDR1 and CDR2: SGHTA, FQGTGA. This CDR3 is built from 14 residues. CDR3 sequence reads: CASSLLGNTGELFF. DNA of the CDR3: TGTGCCAGCAGCTTACTAGGGAACACCGGGGAGCTGTTTTTT. The complete variable domain, with remaining parts taken from reference TRBV7-3 and TRBJ2-2, reads GAGVSQTPSNKVTEKGKYVELRCDPISGHTALYWYRQSLGQGPEFLIYFQGTGAADDSGLPNDRFFAVRPEGSVSTLKIQRTERGDSAVYLCASSLLGNTGELFFGEGSRLTVL.

This clonotype came up many times. The chain links TRBV27 to TRBJ1-2, with no clear D. Trimming cost V 5 bases and J 4 bases, with 17 bases left between them. The CDR3 loop spans 15 amino acids. Germline assignment: CDR1 MNHEY and CDR2 SMNVEV (reference sequence). This CDR3 is CASSPLASLGYGYTF. The CDR3 bases are TGTGCCAGCAGTCCCCTCGCTTCCTTAGGCTATGGCTACACCTTC.

This clonotype was seen at least ten times. This chain joins TRBV4-1 and TRBJ1-5; D not certain. Germline CDR1 and CDR2: MGHRA and YSYEKL. CDR3 length equals 16 residues. Trimming took 0 bases from V and 7 from J, leaving 16 bases between them. The DNA of the CDR3 is TGCGCCAGCAGCCAAGATCGGGCCTGGTCTGGCCAGCCCCAGCATTTT. This gives the protein CASSQDRAWSGQPQHF.

The chain recombines TRBV20-1 with TRBJ2-7; 13 positions match TRBD2. With 1 base clipped from V and 8 bases from J, the junction kept 5 bases outside the gene matches. In germline, CDR1 is DFQATT, CDR2 SNEGSKA (reference sequence). The CDR3 spans 14 residues. The CDR3 nucleotides are TGCAGTGCTAGAGGTGAACTAGCGGGGGGGAAGCAGTACTTC. It is translated as CSARGELAGGKQYF.

The V gene is TRBV20-1, the J gene TRBJ2-2, with D uncertain. Germline V CDR1 and CDR2: DFQATT, SNEGSKA (reference sequence). V was clipped by 0 bases and J by 12 bases, with 14 bases between them. This CDR3 is 13 amino acids long. The CDR3 DNA reads TGCAGTGCTAGAGATACGATACATGGGCAGCTGTTTTTT. Its protein product is CSARDTIHGQLFF.

This clonotype was counted many times. This chain uses TRBV5-1 with TRBJ2-3; TRBD1 is a possible D gene (6 bases). There are 16 residues in the CDR3. The germline gives CDR1 SGHRS, CDR2 YFSETQ. V was pared by 0 bases and J by 0 bases, with 11 bases between. The CDR3 sequence: CASSLDQGRSTDTQYF. Written as DNA, the CDR3 is TGCGCCAGCAGCTTGGATCAGGGGCGTAGCACAGATACGCAGTATTTT.

This clonotype was seen a few times. The junction shows a germline mismatch at one end, possibly a read error. The chain uses TRBV3-1 and TRBJ2-7, with 13 bases that match TRBD2. The V gene's germline CDR1 is LGHDT and CDR2 YNNKEL (reference sequence). The CDR3 is made up of 13 amino acids. The CDR3 reads CASSHWGLAGPIF. The CDR3 DNA reads as TGTGCCAGCAGCCACTGGGGACTAGCGGGACCAATCTTC.

This clonotype was seen many times. The chain recombines TRBV12-3 or TRBV12-4 with TRBJ1-1; D gene uncertain. The CDR3 consists of 16 residues. The V gene lost 4 bases and the J gene lost 6 bases, with 21 bases spanning the gap. The CDR3 coding sequence is TGTGCCAGCAGTTCCCCCAGTCGGGGTGCGCATCCTGAAGCTTTCTTT. Translation gives CASSSPSRGAHPEAFF.

CDR3: CSAAGQGNSYEQYF. DNA of the CDR3: TGCAGTGCAGCGGGACAGGGGAACTCCTACGAGCAGTACTTC. The chain couples TRBV20-1 to TRBJ2-7; TRBD1 agrees at 10 bases. The CDR3 contains 14 residues. After removal of 6 bases from V and 0 bases from J, the junction contained 5 bases not matched to a gene. Germline V CDR1 and CDR2: DFQATT, SNEGSKA (reference sequence).

Many counts were recorded for this clonotype. The CDR3 nucleotides are TGTGCCAGCAGCCGTATAGGACAGGGGGCTGCCGGGGAGCTGTTTTTT. Protein sequence: CASSRIGQGAAGELFF. This chain connects TRBV11-1 to TRBJ2-2, with 11 bases aligning to TRBD1. Germline trimming cut 5 bases from V and 6 bases from J; bases unmatched to any gene: 8. The CDR3 has 16 amino acids. CDR1 is SGHAT, CDR2 FQDESV, per germline (reference sequence).

This clonotype was counted at least ten times. This chain joins TRBV12-3 or TRBV12-4 and TRBJ2-5; D assignment may be TRBD1 or TRBD2 (5 bases each). The CDR3 loop spans 13 amino acids. The germline V and J ends were trimmed by 5 bases and 5 bases, with 12 bases remaining between them. CDR3: CASSLGTWETQYF. The CDR3, as DNA: TGTGCCAGCAGTCTCGGGACCTGGGAGACCCAGTACTTC.

This clonotype was detected ten times or more. The genes are TRBV5-5 and TRBJ2-7, with D unclear. CDR3 length: 12 residues. V lost 0 bases and J lost 7, with 8 bases in between. CDR1 is SGHKS, CDR2 YYEKEE, per germline (reference sequence). Written as DNA, the CDR3 is TGTGCCAGCAGCTTGGATCTCATGGAGCAGTACTTC. As protein: CASSLDLMEQYF.

This clonotype was picked up many times. The chain links TRBV7-8 to TRBJ1-1; D ambiguous. The CDR3 loop spans 12 amino acids. V lost 1 base and J 5 bases, leaving 5 bases between the germline ends. Germline CDR1 reads SGHVS; CDR2 reads FQNEAQ. The CDR3 region is CASSLVLTEAFF. The CDR3 nucleotides read TGTGCCAGCAGCTTAGTATTGACTGAAGCTTTCTTT.

This chain connects TRBV18 to TRBJ2-7; 7 bases are a match to TRBD2. This CDR3 spans 15 amino acids. J gave up 5 bases and V 0 bases, and 7 bases lay outside the gene matches. Germline assignment: CDR1 KGHSH and CDR2 LQKENI. The CDR3 DNA sequence: TGTGCCAGCTCACCACCGGCGGGGGTTGGGGACGAGCAGTACTTC. It codes for CASSPPAGVGDEQYF. Supplemented by reference TRBV18 and TRBJ2-7, the full variable domain reads NAGVMQNPRHLVRRRGQEARLRCSPMKGHSHVYWYRQLPEEGLKFMVYLQKENIIDESGMPKERFSAEFPKEGPSILRIQQVVRGDSAAYFCASSPPAGVGDEQYFGPGTRLTVT.

This clonotype was counted ten times or more. The chain couples TRBV28 to TRBJ2-7, with D maybe TRBD1 (5 bases). CDR3 size: 15 residues. Germline assignment: CDR1 MDHEN and CDR2 SYDVKM. V lost 6 bases and J lost 3, with 18 bases in between. The CDR3 sequence: CASSTVGQGVYEQYF. The CDR3 region has the DNA TGTGCCAGCAGCACCGTGGGGCAGGGCGTCTACGAGCAGTACTTC.